This entry lists 3 T cell receptor beta chains sequenced from one sample in a study of blood T cell repertoires in COVID-19. Only in-frame clones appear in the TCRdb table, and some are missing; sequencing was by immunoSEQ multiplex PCR. Among just over 95,000 clones listed, 82% were seen once. The sequenced sample was peripheral blood. Receptor source: a man older than 75 with acute or convalescent COVID-19.

The table lists this clone with a count of one. The V and J genes are TRBV5-4 and TRBJ2-1; 11 bases align to TRBD2. CDR3 length: 16 residues. Germline trimming cut 0 bases from V and 6 bases from J; bases unmatched to any gene: 5. The germline V gene has CDR1 SGHNT and CDR2 YYREEE (reference sequence). The CDR3 bases are TGTGCCAGCAGCTTGGGTGGGACTAGCGGACTCAATGAGCAGTTCTTC. Its translation: CASSLGGTSGLNEQFF.

J is TRBJ2-7 and V is TRBV15; 7 nucleotides line up with TRBD2. Germline trimming cut 5 bases from V and 0 bases from J; bases unmatched to any gene: 7. This CDR3 spans 15 amino acids. CDR1 and CDR2 (germline): LNHNV, YYDKDF (reference sequence). The CDR3 loop reads CATSVPGGRSYEQYF. CDR3 bases: TGTGCCACCAGCGTGCCGGGGGGTCGCTCCTACGAGCAGTACTTC.

This clone was observed once. V usage is TRBV27 and J usage is TRBJ1-1; 10 nucleotides agree with TRBD1. The CDR3 consists of 14 residues. CDR1 and CDR2 from the germline V gene are MNHEY and SMNVEV (reference sequence). Trimming took 8 bases from V and 4 from J; bases not matched to a gene: 7. CDR3 sequence: CASGTGTGVTEAFF. In nucleotides, the CDR3 is TGTGCCAGCGGCACCGGGACAGGGGTCACTGAAGCTTTCTTT.